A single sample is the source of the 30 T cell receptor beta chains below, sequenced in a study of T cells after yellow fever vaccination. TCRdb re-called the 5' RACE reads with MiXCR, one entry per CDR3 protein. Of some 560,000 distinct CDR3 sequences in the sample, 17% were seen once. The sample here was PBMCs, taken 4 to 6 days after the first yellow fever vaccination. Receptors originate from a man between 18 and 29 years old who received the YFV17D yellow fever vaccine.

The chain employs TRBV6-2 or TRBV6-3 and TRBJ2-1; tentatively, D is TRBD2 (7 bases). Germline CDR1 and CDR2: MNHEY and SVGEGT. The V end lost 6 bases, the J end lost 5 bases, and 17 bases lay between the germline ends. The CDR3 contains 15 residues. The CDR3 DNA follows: TGTGCCAGCAGAACTCTGGCGGGGGCCCACAATGAGCAGTTCTTC. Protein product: CASRTLAGAHNEQFF.

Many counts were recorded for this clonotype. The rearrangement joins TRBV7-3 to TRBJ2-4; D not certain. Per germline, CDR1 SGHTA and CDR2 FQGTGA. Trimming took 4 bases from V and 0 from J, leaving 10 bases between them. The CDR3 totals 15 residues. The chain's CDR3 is CASSSARLAKNIQYF. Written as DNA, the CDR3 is TGTGCCAGCAGCTCCGCTCGGCTAGCCAAAAACATTCAGTACTTC. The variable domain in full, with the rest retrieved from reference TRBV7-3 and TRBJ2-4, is GAGVSQTPSNKVTEKGKYVELRCDPISGHTALYWYRQSLGQGPEFLIYFQGTGAADDSGLPNDRFFAVRPEGSVSTLKIQRTERGDSAVYLCASSSARLAKNIQYFGAGTRLSVL.

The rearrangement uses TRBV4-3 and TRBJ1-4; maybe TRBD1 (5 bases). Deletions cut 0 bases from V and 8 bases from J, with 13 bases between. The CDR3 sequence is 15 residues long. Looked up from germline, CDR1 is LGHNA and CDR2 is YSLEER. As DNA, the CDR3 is TGCGCCAGCAGCCAAGACAGGGCTCGAAGGGAAAAACTGTTTTTT. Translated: CASSQDRARREKLFF.

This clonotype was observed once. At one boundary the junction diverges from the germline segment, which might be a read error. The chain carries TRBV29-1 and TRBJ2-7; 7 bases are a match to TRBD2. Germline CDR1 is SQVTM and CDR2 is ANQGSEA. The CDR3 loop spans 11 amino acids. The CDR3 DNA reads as TGCAGCGTTGGGGACTACTACGAGCAGTGCTTC. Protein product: CSVGDYYEQCF.

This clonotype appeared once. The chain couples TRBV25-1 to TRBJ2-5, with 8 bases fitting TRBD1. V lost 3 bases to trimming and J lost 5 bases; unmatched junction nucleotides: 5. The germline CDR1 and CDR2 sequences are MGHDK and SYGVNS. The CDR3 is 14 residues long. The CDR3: CASSDRQGPETQYF. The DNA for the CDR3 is TGTGCCAGCAGTGACAGACAGGGGCCCGAGACCCAGTACTTC. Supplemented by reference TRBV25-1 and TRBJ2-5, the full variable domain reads EADIYQTPRYLVIGTGKKITLECSQTMGHDKMYWYQQDPGMELHLIHYSYGVNSTEKGDLSSESTVSRIRTEHFPLTLESARPSHTSQYLCASSDRQGPETQYFGPGTRLLVL.

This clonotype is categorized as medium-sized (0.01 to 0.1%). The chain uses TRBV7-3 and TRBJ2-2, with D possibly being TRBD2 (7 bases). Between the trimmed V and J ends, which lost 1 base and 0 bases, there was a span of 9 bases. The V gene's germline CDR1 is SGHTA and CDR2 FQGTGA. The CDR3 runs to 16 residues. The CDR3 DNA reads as TGTGCCAGCAGCTTAAGGGGGGGCTCGAACACCGGGGAGCTGTTTTTT. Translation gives CASSLRGGSNTGELFF. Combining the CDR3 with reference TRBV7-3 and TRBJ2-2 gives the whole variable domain GAGVSQTPSNKVTEKGKYVELRCDPISGHTALYWYRQSLGQGPEFLIYFQGTGAADDSGLPNDRFFAVRPEGSVSTLKIQRTERGDSAVYLCASSLRGGSNTGELFFGEGSRLTVL.

Written as DNA, the CDR3 is TGTGCCAGCAGACCCGGGACCACCACCGGGGAGCTGTTTTTT. Protein sequence: CASRPGTTTGELFF. The genes are TRBV6-1 and TRBJ2-2; D is tentatively TRBD1 or TRBD2 (5 bases each). V lost 6 bases and J 4 bases, leaving 12 bases between the germline ends. The CDR3 loop spans 14 amino acids. Per the germline V gene, CDR1 is MNHNS and CDR2 is SASEGT.

CDR3 region: CASSVVTGSLDGYTF. Here the CDR3 DNA reads TGTGCCAGCAGCGTAGTCACAGGGAGTTTGGATGGCTACACCTTC. The chain links TRBV9 to TRBJ1-2, with TRBD1 as a possible D gene (6 bases). V was cut by 0 bases and J by 6 bases, with 15 bases left in between. The CDR3 sequence is 15 residues long. Germline V gene lookup returns CDR1 SGDLS and CDR2 YYNGEE.

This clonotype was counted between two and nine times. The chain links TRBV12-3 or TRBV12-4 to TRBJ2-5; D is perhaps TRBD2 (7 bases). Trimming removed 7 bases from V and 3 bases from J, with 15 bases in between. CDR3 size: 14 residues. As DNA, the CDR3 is TGTGCCAGCATGGCGGGGGCCTTAGAAGAGACCCAGTACTTC. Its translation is CASMAGALEETQYF.

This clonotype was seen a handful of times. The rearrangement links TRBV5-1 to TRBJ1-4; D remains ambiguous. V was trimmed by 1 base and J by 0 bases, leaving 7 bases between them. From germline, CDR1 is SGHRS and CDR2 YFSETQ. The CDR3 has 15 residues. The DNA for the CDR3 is TGCGCCAGCAGCTTGTTCCCTTCAACTAATGAAAAACTGTTTTTT. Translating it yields CASSLFPSTNEKLFF.

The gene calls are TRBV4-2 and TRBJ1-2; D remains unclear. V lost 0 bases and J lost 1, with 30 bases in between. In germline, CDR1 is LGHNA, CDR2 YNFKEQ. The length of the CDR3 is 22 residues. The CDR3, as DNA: TGTGCCAGCAGCCAAGAGCTTCGATACGGGAGAGACCTCAGACGATATAACTATGGCTACACCTTC. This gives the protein CASSQELRYGRDLRRYNYGYTF.

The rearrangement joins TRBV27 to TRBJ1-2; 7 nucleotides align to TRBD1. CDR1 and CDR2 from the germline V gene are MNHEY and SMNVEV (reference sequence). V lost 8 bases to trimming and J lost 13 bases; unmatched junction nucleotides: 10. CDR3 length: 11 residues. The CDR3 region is CASGRQGLLTF. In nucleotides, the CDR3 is TGTGCCAGCGGAAGACAGGGCCTCCTCACCTTC.

The DNA of the CDR3 is TGCAGTGCTAGGGCCCGGACAGGCGGAGATACGCAGTATTTT. The encoded protein is CSARARTGGDTQYF. The J gene is TRBJ2-3, the V gene TRBV20-1; 7 bases agree with TRBD1. This CDR3 comprises 14 residues. The germline CDR1 and CDR2 sequences are DFQATT and SNEGSKA (reference sequence). V shed 3 bases, J shed 5 bases, and the junction held 8 bases outside the gene matches.

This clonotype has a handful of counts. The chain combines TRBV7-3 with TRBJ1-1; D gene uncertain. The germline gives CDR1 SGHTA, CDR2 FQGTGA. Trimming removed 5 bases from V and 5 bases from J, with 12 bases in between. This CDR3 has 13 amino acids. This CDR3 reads CASSRHKETEAFF. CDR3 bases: TGTGCCAGCAGCCGCCACAAGGAGACTGAAGCTTTCTTT. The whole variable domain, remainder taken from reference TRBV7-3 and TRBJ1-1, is GAGVSQTPSNKVTEKGKYVELRCDPISGHTALYWYRQSLGQGPEFLIYFQGTGAADDSGLPNDRFFAVRPEGSVSTLKIQRTERGDSAVYLCASSRHKETEAFFGQGTRLTVV.

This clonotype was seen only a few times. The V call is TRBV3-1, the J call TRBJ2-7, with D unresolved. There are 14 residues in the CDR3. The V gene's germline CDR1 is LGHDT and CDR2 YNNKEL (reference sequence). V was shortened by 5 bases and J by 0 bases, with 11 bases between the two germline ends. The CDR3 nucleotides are TGTGCCAGCAGCACCAGGTCGGTCTCCTACGAGCAGTACTTC. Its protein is CASSTRSVSYEQYF.

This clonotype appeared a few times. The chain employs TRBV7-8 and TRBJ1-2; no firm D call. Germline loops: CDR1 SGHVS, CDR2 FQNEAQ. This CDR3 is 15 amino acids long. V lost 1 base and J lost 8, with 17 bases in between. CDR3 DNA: TGTGCCAGCAGCTTAGGCATGCGGCAGGCGGGGGGCTACACCTTC. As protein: CASSLGMRQAGGYTF. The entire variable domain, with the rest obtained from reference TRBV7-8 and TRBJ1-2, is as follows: GAGVSQSPRYKVAKRGQDVALRCDPISGHVSLFWYQQALGQGPEFLTYFQNEAQLDKSGLPSDRFFAERPEGSVSTLKIQRTQQEDSAVYLCASSLGMRQAGGYTFGSGTRLTVV.

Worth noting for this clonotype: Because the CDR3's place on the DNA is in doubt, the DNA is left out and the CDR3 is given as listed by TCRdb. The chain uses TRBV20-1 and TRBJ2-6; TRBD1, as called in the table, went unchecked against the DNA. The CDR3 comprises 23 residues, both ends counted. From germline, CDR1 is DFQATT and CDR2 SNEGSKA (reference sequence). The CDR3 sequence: CSARGLWGQRPDFRGSGANVLTF.

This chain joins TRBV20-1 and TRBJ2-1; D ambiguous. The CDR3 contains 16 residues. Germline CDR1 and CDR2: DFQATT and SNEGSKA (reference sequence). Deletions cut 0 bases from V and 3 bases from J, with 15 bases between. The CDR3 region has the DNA TGCAGTGCTAGAGATCAGGTGAACTACCGCTACAATGAGCAGTTCTTC. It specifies CSARDQVNYRYNEQFF.

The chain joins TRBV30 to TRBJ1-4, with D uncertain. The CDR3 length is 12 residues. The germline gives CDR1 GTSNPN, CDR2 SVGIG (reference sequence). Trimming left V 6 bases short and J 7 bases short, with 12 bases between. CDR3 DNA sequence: TGTGCCTGTGGAGGGTGGGCTGAAAAACTGTTTTTT. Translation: CACGGWAEKLFF.

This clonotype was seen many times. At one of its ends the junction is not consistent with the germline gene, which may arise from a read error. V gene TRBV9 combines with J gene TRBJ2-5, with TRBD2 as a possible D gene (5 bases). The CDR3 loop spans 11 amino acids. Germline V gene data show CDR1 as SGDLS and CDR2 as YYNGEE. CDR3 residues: CASSGQETQYF. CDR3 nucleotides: TGCGCCAGCAGCGGACAAGAGACCCAGTACTTC. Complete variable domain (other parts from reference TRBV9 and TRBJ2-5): DSGVTQTPKHLITATGQRVTLRCSPRSGDLSVYWYQQSLDQGLQFLIQYYNGEERAKGNILERFSAQQFPDLHSELNLSSLELGDSALYFCASSGQETQYFGPGTRLLVL.

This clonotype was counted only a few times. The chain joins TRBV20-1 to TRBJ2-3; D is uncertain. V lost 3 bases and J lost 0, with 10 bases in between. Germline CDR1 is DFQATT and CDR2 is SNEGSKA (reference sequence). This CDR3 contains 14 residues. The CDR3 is CSASGGRSTDTQYF. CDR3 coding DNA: TGCAGTGCTAGTGGTGGGCGTAGCACAGATACGCAGTATTTT.

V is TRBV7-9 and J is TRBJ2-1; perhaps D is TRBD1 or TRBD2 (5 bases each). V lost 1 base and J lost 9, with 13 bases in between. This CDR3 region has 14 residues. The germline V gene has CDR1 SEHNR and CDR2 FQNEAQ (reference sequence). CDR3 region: CASSLEVEGTEQFF. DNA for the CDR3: TGTGCCAGCAGCTTAGAGGTCGAAGGGACTGAGCAGTTCTTC.

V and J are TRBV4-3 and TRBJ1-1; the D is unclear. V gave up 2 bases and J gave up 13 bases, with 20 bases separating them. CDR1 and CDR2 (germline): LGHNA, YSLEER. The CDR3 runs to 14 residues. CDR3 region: CASSQKWGVEIGFF. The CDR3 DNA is TGCGCCAGCAGCCAAAAATGGGGAGTGGAGATAGGTTTCTTT.

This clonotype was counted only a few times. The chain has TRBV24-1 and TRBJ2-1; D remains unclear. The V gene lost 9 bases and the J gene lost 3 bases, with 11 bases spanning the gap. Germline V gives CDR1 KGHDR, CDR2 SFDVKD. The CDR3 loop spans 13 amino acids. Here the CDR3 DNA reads TGTGCCACCCGGCTAGACGACTACAATGAGCAGTTCTTC. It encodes CATRLDDYNEQFF.

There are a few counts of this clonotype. The CDR3 protein is CAWSLAGGDYGYTF. In nucleotides, the CDR3 is TGTGCCTGGAGTTTGGCAGGCGGGGACTATGGCTACACCTTC. The chain is built from TRBV30 and TRBJ1-2; no firm D call. The CDR3 consists of 14 residues. Trimming took off 2 bases at V and 3 bases at J, with 13 bases between the two ends. Germline-derived CDR1 and CDR2 are GTSNPN and SVGIG (reference sequence).

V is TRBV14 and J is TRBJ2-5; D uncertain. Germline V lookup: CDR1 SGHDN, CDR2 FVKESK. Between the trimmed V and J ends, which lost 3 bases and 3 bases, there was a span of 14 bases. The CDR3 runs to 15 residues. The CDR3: CASSHLGYWEETQYF. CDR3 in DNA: TGTGCCAGCAGCCACCTCGGCTACTGGGAAGAGACCCAGTACTTC. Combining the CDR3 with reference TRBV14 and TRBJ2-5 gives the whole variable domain EAGVTQFPSHSVIEKGQTVTLRCDPISGHDNLYWYRRVMGKEIKFLLHFVKESKQDESGMPNNRFLAERTGGTYSTLKVQPAELEDSGVYFCASSHLGYWEETQYFGPGTRLLVL.

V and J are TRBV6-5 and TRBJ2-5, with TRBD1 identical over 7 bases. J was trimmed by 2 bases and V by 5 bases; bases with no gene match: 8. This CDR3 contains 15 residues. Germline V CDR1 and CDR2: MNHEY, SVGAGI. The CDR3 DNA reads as TGTGCCAGCAGTCACGGACAGGCGCGACAAGAGACCCAGTACTTC. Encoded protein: CASSHGQARQETQYF.

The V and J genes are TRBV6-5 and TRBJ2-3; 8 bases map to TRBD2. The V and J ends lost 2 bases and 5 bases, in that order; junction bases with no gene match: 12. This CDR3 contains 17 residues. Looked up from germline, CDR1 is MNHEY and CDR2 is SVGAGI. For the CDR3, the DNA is TGTGCCAGCAGTTACCTGGGGGCTAGCGGGTTGGAAGATACGCAGTATTTT. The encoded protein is CASSYLGASGLEDTQYF.

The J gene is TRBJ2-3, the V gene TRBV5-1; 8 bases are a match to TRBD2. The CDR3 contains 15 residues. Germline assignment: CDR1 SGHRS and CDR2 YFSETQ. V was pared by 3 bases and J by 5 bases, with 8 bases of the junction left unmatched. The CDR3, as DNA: TGCGCCAGCAGCTGGGGACTAGGGGGGGGAGATACGCAGTATTTT. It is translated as CASSWGLGGGDTQYF.

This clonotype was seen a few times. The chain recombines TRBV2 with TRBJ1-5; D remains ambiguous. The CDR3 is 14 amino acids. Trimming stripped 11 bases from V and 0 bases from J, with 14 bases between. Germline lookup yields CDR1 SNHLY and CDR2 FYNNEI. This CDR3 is CASSWVNSNQPQHF. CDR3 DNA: TGTGCCTCCTCGTGGGTGAATAGCAATCAGCCCCAGCATTTT.